This passage covers 16 T cell receptor beta chains from one sample sequenced in a study of shared clonotypes between healthy human individuals. The method was immunoSEQ multiplex PCR; TCRdb's version includes in-frame clones alone and lacks a portion of them. The sample contains approximately 92,000 clones, approximately 70% of which appear only once. The sample was memory CD8+ T cells sorted from blood. Subset given: CD45RO+ cells pooled with CCR7-negative TemRA cells. The receptors stem from a man younger than 40 in good health.

Concerning this clone itself: Mismatch with germline at one junction end may stem from a read error. V usage is TRBV7-7 and J usage is TRBJ2-5, with a tentative D call TRBD1 (6 bases). Germline CDR1 reads SSHAT; CDR2 reads FNYEAQ (reference sequence). CDR3 length: 13 amino acids. The CDR3, as DNA: TGTGCTAGCAGCTGGGGGCCGGGGGAGACCCAGTACTTC. Translating gives CASSWGPGETQYF. Full variable domain (missing parts from reference TRBV7-7 and TRBJ2-5): GAGVSQSPRYKVTKRGQDVTLRCDPISSHATLYWYQQALGQGPEFLTYFNYEAQPDKSGLPSDRFSAERPEGSISTLTIQRTEQRDSAMYRCASSWGPGETQYFGPGTRLLVL.

The rearrangement uses TRBV25-1 and TRBJ1-5; perhaps TRBD1 as D (5 bases). CDR1 is MGHDK and CDR2 is SYGVNS in the germline V gene. V shed 0 bases and J shed 7 bases, with 10 bases lying between them. The CDR3 totals 14 residues. The DNA of the CDR3 is TGTGCCAGCAGTGAATATGAGGGGAACCAGCCCCAGCATTTT. Translated, it gives CASSEYEGNQPQHF.

The chain couples TRBV5-1 to TRBJ2-5, with D possibly being TRBD2 (7 bases). The V and J ends lost 0 bases and 5 bases respectively, with 20 bases between them. CDR1 and CDR2 (germline): SGHRS, YFSETQ. The CDR3 consists of 17 residues. The CDR3 spells CASSLGGRGARRETQYF. The DNA for the CDR3 is TGCGCCAGCAGCTTGGGCGGCCGGGGGGCCCGCCGGGAGACCCAGTACTTC.

The chain combines TRBV27 with TRBJ2-2, with TRBD2 as a possible D gene (6 bases). Germline CDR1 and CDR2: MNHEY and SMNVEV (reference sequence). The CDR3 totals 15 residues. The V and J ends lost 0 bases and 5 bases respectively, with 10 bases between them. The CDR3 reads CASSLSTRGTGELFF. The CDR3 DNA is TGTGCCAGCAGTTTATCGACACGGGGGACCGGGGAGCTGTTTTTT.

The chain has TRBV19 and TRBJ2-7; D is possibly TRBD2 (6 bases). V lost 5 bases, J lost 1 base, and 18 bases lay in between. Germline V lookup: CDR1 LNHDA, CDR2 SQIVND (reference sequence). The CDR3 spans 16 residues. CDR3 in DNA: TGTGCCAGTAGTCCATCCCGGACTATTGAGTCCTACGAGCAGTACTTC. Protein: CASSPSRTIESYEQYF.

V usage is TRBV10-3 and J usage is TRBJ2-7; 8 positions agree with TRBD1. CDR1 and CDR2 from the germline V gene are ENHRY and SYGVKD. This CDR3 contains 14 residues. Germline trimming cut 6 bases from V and 5 bases from J; bases unmatched to any gene: 9. The CDR3 DNA reads TGTGCCATCAGGACAGGGGTTGGTAGCAACGAGCAGTACTTC. Its protein product is CAIRTGVGSNEQYF.

V and J are TRBV30 and TRBJ1-1; 8 positions agree with TRBD1. The V gene end was trimmed by 5 bases and the J gene end by 10 bases; junction bases not matched to a gene: 9. The germline V gene encodes CDR1 GTSNPN and CDR2 SVGIG (reference sequence). CDR3 length: 12 amino acids. CDR3 in DNA: TGTGCCTGGTATAATCCCGGACAGGGAGCTTTCTTT. The encoded protein is CAWYNPGQGAFF. Full variable domain (outside the CDR3, taken from reference TRBV30 and TRBJ1-1): SQTIHQWPATLVQPVGSPLSLECTVEGTSNPNLYWYRQAAGRGLQLLFYSVGIGQISSEVPQNLSASRPQDRQFILSSKKLLLSDSGFYLCAWYNPGQGAFFGQGTRLTVV.

The chain carries TRBV9 and TRBJ2-7; the D gene is possibly TRBD1 (5 bases). Germline CDR1 is SGDLS and CDR2 is YYNGEE. The V end was cut by 0 bases, the J end by 5 bases, with 12 bases between. The CDR3 sequence is 14 residues long. The CDR3 DNA reads TGTGCCAGCAGCGTAGGGCAGGGTGGGAACGAGCAGTACTTC. It codes for CASSVGQGGNEQYF.

This clone was recorded many times. The chain couples TRBV6-1 to TRBJ2-5; TRBD2 agrees at 8 bases. Germline V gene sequence: CDR1 MNHNS, CDR2 SASEGT. V shed 6 bases, J shed 6 bases, and the junction held 9 bases outside the gene matches. This CDR3 has 14 residues. The DNA of the CDR3 is TGTGCCAGCAGAGCGGGACTAGAATTTCAGACCCAGTACTTC. This gives the protein CASRAGLEFQTQYF.

There are a few counts of this clone. This chain connects TRBV6-5 to TRBJ2-7; D not certain. The ends were cut back, 8 bases at V and 1 base at J, with 9 bases in the middle. The germline V gene encodes CDR1 MNHEY and CDR2 SVGAGI. CDR3 size: 12 residues. As DNA, the CDR3 is TGTGCCAGCGGGAAGACTTCCTACGAGCAGTACTTC. Translation gives CASGKTSYEQYF.

The chain carries TRBV9 and TRBJ2-1, with D tentatively TRBD1 or TRBD2 (5 bases each). In germline, CDR1 is SGDLS, CDR2 YYNGEE. This CDR3 contains 16 residues. Deletions cut 2 bases from V and 8 bases from J, with 20 bases between. CDR3 nucleotide sequence: TGTGCCAGCAGCGTTCGGGGCGGATCCCTTATGTATGAGCAGTTCTTC. It specifies CASSVRGGSLMYEQFF.

This chain joins TRBV4-2 and TRBJ2-7; 8 positions agree with TRBD1. The CDR3 spans 16 residues. V lost 0 bases, J lost 5 bases, and 9 bases stayed unmatched. Germline CDR1 and CDR2: LGHNA and YNFKEQ. This chain's CDR3 is CASSQDEAGGMDEQYF. The CDR3 coding sequence is TGTGCCAGCAGCCAAGATGAAGCAGGGGGCATGGACGAGCAGTACTTC.

The rearrangement joins TRBV13 to TRBJ2-7; TRBD1 agrees at 8 bases. This CDR3 has 15 residues. J was trimmed by 0 bases and V by 6 bases; bases with no gene match: 7. The germline V gene has CDR1 PRHDT and CDR2 FYEKMQ (reference sequence). CDR3 protein: CASSEGQGASYEQYF. CDR3 sequence (DNA): TGTGCCAGCAGTGAAGGACAGGGCGCCTCCTACGAGCAGTACTTC.

The chain employs TRBV6-5 and TRBJ1-2; no reliable D call. The ends were cut back, 6 bases at V and 8 bases at J, with 10 bases in the middle. CDR3 size: 11 residues. Germline lookup yields CDR1 MNHEY and CDR2 SVGAGI. CDR3: CASSSSRGYTF. DNA for the CDR3: TGTGCCAGCAGCTCCTCACGGGGCTACACCTTC.

V is TRBV11-2 and J is TRBJ2-2; TRBD2 aligns across 7 bases. Germline CDR1 and CDR2: SGHAT and FQNNGV. This CDR3 comprises 16 residues. The V gene end was trimmed by 4 bases and the J gene end by 2 bases; junction bases not matched to a gene: 7. The CDR3 DNA is TGTGCCAGCAGCTCCCGTCTAGCGGCCAACACCGGGGAGCTGTTTTTT. It specifies CASSSRLAANTGELFF.

This clone was seen a few times. The chain recombines TRBV20-1 with TRBJ1-2; D is unclear. V lost 0 bases and J lost 5, with 4 bases in between. This CDR3 contains 11 residues. In germline, CDR1 is DFQATT, CDR2 SNEGSKA (reference sequence). The CDR3 loop reads CSAREQYGYTF. The CDR3 region has the DNA TGCAGTGCTAGAGAACAGTATGGCTACACCTTC.